These T cell receptor beta chains were read from a single sample in a study of T-cell memory formation after mild COVID-19. MiXCR, run by TCRdb on the 5' RACE reads, gives a single entry per CDR3 protein. Of 450,000 to 700,000 distinct CDR3 sequences detected, more than 15% appear once; the ten largest clones hold more than 10%. Sequenced: PBMCs or a T cell subset sorted from them (not recorded which). These receptors originate from an adult woman who had mild COVID-19 (a few samples of this study predate the infection). Cell type and time point are not known. Both conserved end residues are part of each CDR3. A D gene is named only where the DNA matches it firmly. The size entry is marked missing in some rows and otherwise reads once, few, many or a size class.

J gene,D gene,clone size,CDR3 length,V gene,CDR3 DNA,CDR3 protein
TRBJ2-5,.,few,15,TRBV7-9,TGTGCCAGCAGCTTAGCTTTTGTCAGGGAGGAGACCCAGTACTTC,CASSLAFVREETQYF
TRBJ2-4,TRBD1,.,14,TRBV5-8,TGTGCCAGCAGCCTAAGGGGGCCCAAAAACATTCAGTACTTC,CASSLRGPKNIQYF
TRBJ2-5,TRBD2,once,16,TRBV7-3,TGTGCCAGCAGCTGGGGGGTTAGCGGGGGACAAGAGACCCAGTACTTC,CASSWGVSGGQETQYF
TRBJ2-5,TRBD1,few,15,TRBV4-3,TGCGCCAGCAGCCAACTAGCGCCGGGACAGGGAACGCAGTACTTC,CASSQLAPGQGTQYF
TRBJ1-2,TRBD1,.,14,TRBV12-5,TGTGCTAGTGGTTCCTCAGGGGGCGTCCATGGCTACACCTTC,CASGSSGGVHGYTF
TRBJ2-3,TRBD1,.,12,TRBV5-4,TGTGCCAGCAGGCTCCGGGACAGGGATTGGTATTTT,CASRLRDRDWYF
TRBJ1-5,TRBD1,medium-sized,14,TRBV5-1,TGCGCCAGCAGCTTGGGGGACAGAAATCAGCCCCAGCATTTT,CASSLGDRNQPQHF
TRBJ2-3,.,few,17,TRBV21-1,TGTGCCAGCAGCAAAGCCATACGGGGTGGAAGCACAGATACGCAGTATTTT,CASSKAIRGGSTDTQYF
TRBJ1-5,.,many,12,TRBV12-3/TRBV12-4,TGTGCCAGCAGTTCGGGAGATCAGCCCCAGCATTTT,CASSSGDQPQHF
TRBJ2-3,.,many,14,TRBV7-6,TGTGCCAGCAGCTTAGAAGGGTTGACAGATACGCAGTATTTT,CASSLEGLTDTQYF
TRBJ2-1,.,.,15,TRBV4-1,TGCGCCAGCAGCCAAGGCGTAGGCAGGGTCAATGAGCAGTTCTTC,CASSQGVGRVNEQFF
TRBJ1-1,.,.,12,TRBV29-1,TGCAGCGGGCAACAGGGGAACACTGAAGCTTTCTTT,CSGQQGNTEAFF
TRBJ1-3,.,many,17,TRBV21-1,TGTGCCAGCAGCCGACGAGGACAGGCGCGCTCTGGAAACACCATATATTTT,CASSRRGQARSGNTIYF
TRBJ1-4,.,few,13,TRBV20-1,TGCAGTGCCAAGGACGGGCCTAATGAAAAACTGTTTTTT,CSAKDGPNEKLFF
TRBJ2-1,TRBD2,.,17,TRBV7-9,TGTGCCAGCAGCTTAGGGGGGACTAGGAGGCCGAACAATGAGCAGTTCTTC,CASSLGGTRRPNNEQFF
TRBJ2-7,.,.,12,TRBV29-1,TGCAGCGTTGAAGTCAGGGACTACGAGCAGTACTTC,CSVEVRDYEQYF
TRBJ2-7,.,few,13,TRBV7-9,TGTGCCAGCAACCGCGCAACTACCTACGAGCAGTACTTC,CASNRATTYEQYF
TRBJ2-7,.,.,14,TRBV5-5,TGTGCCAGCAGCTTGATGTCGGGCTCCTACGAGCAGTACTTC,CASSLMSGSYEQYF
TRBJ1-3,TRBD1,.,16,TRBV7-9,TGTGCCAGCAGCTGGACAGGCCCAACGGGAGGAAACACCATATATTTT,CASSWTGPTGGNTIYF
TRBJ2-3,TRBD1,many,17,TRBV20-1,TGCAGTGCTAGAGATACGGACAGGAGCACTAGCACAGATACGCAGTATTTT,CSARDTDRSTSTDTQYF
TRBJ2-5,TRBD1,.,17,TRBV12-3/TRBV12-4,TGTGCCAGCAGTTTATGGGGGACAGGGGGTGACCAAGAGACCCAGTACTTC,CASSLWGTGGDQETQYF
TRBJ2-3,.,.,17,TRBV18,TGTGCCAGCTCACCACCGAACAGGGAGACTAGCACAGATACGCAGTATTTT,CASSPPNRETSTDTQYF
TRBJ2-1,.,few,14,TRBV7-7,TGTGCCAGCAGCCCCGGGGATACTGGCAATGAGCAGTTCTTC,CASSPGDTGNEQFF
TRBJ2-1,.,few,14,TRBV5-1,TGCGCCAGCAGCTTGGGTGGGTCTAGCAATGAGCAGTTCTTC,CASSLGGSSNEQFF
TRBJ1-2,.,many,13,TRBV5-1,TGCGCCAGCAGCTTGGACAGAGCCTATGGCTACACCTTC,CASSLDRAYGYTF
TRBJ2-1,TRBD2,.,16,TRBV6-6,TGTGCCAGCAGTCCCCCCCTAGCGGGAGGGGACAATGAGCAGTTCTTC,CASSPPLAGGDNEQFF
TRBJ1-6,.,few,15,TRBV2,TGTGCCAGCAAAGACAGGAGCTCCTATAATTCACCCCTCCACTTT,CASKDRSSYNSPLHF
TRBJ2-5,.,few,12,TRBV9,TGTGCCAGCAGCGTCCCGGGGGAGACCCAGTACTTC,CASSVPGETQYF
TRBJ2-4,.,.,15,TRBV6-1,TGTGCCAGCAGTGACCTTCACGGGGGGCCGGACATTCAGTACTTC,CASSDLHGGPDIQYF
TRBJ2-3,TRBD2,.,18,TRBV20-1,TGCAGTGCTATCGACATCGGGACTAGCGGGGGGATCGCAGATACGCAGTATTTT,CSAIDIGTSGGIADTQYF
TRBJ1-1,TRBD1,few,16,TRBV4-1,TGCGCCAGCAGCCGACTTTCAGGGGGCTTGAACACTGAAGCTTTCTTT,CASSRLSGGLNTEAFF
TRBJ2-5,.,few,16,TRBV28,TGTGCCAGCAGCCCCCGTATAAGGACGGAATCGGAGACCCAGTACTTC,CASSPRIRTESETQYF
TRBJ2-1,.,.,16,TRBV9,TGTGCCAGCAGCGTAGTAGGACTATTCTCCTACAATGAGCAGTTCTTC,CASSVVGLFSYNEQFF
TRBJ2-3,.,few,18,TRBV7-3,TGTGCCAGCAGCTCACCCTCCCCAAGGACTACAGACACAGATACGCAGTATTTT,CASSSPSPRTTDTDTQYF
TRBJ2-2,.,.,17,TRBV7-9,TGTGCCAGCAGCTTAGGTCCAGGCGCCTCGAGCACCGGGGAGCTGTTTTTT,CASSLGPGASSTGELFF
TRBJ2-7,.,few,16,TRBV14,TGTGCCAGCAGCCATGGGACGGCCGTCGAGGGATACGAGCAGTACTTC,CASSHGTAVEGYEQYF
TRBJ1-2,.,.,12,TRBV7-8,TGTGCCAGCAAGGGATCTAACTATGGCTACACCTTC,CASKGSNYGYTF
TRBJ2-3,.,many,15,TRBV5-1,TGCGCCAGCAGGGAAGGGGGTCGAAGTACAGATACGCAGTATTTT,CASREGGRSTDTQYF
TRBJ1-1,TRBD1,few,15,TRBV7-9,TGTGCCAGCAGCTTAGAGACAGGGGGCGTTTCTGAAGCTTTCTTT,CASSLETGGVSEAFF
TRBJ2-5,.,.,14,TRBV5-1,TGCGCCAGCAGCGGGGCCACGATTCAAGAGACCCAGTACTTC,CASSGATIQETQYF
TRBJ1-4,.,.,16,TRBV18,TGTGCCAGCTCACCGACGGAGGGGCAGGCTAATGAAAAACTGTTTTTT,CASSPTEGQANEKLFF
TRBJ1-2,TRBD1,.,14,TRBV6-6,TGTGCCAGCAGAAGACAGGGATCTAACTATGGCTACACCTTC,CASRRQGSNYGYTF
TRBJ1-4,.,few,15,TRBV7-2,TGTGCCAGCAGCCCGCGTCACGGAACTAATGAAAAACTGTTTTTT,CASSPRHGTNEKLFF
TRBJ1-1,TRBD1,.,14,TRBV7-2,TGTGCCAGCAGCTTAGTGGTACAGGGGCAAGAAGCTTTCTTT,CASSLVVQGQEAFF
TRBJ2-1,TRBD2,many,15,TRBV19,TGTGCCAGTAGTTATGGGGGAGGGCCTTCCAATGAGCAGTTCTTC,CASSYGGGPSNEQFF
TRBJ2-4,TRBD1,few,14,TRBV20-1,TGCAGTGCTGGACTGGACAGGGGGCCTGACATTCAGTACTTC,CSAGLDRGPDIQYF
TRBJ1-2,TRBD1,.,13,TRBV27,TGTGCCAGCAGCCGCCCGACAGGGTTGGGCTACACCTTC,CASSRPTGLGYTF
TRBJ2-5,.,.,15,TRBV7-8,TGTGCCAGCAGCTTAGAGAGGGGCCCCAAAGAGACCCAGTACTTC,CASSLERGPKETQYF
TRBJ1-2,.,.,14,TRBV5-1,TGCGCCAGCACCGGACAGCTACCAGGTGATGGCTACACCTTC,CASTGQLPGDGYTF
TRBJ1-5,.,.,15,TRBV7-2,TGTGCCAGCAGCTTAACTGGGACTAGCAATCAGCCCCAGCATTTT,CASSLTGTSNQPQHF
TRBJ2-7,.,.,14,TRBV29-1,TGCAGCGTTACGGACGGCTTAAGCCCCTACGAGCAGTACTTC,CSVTDGLSPYEQYF
TRBJ2-5,.,.,14,TRBV14,TGTGCCAGCAGCACCCTGGACAGGGAGGGGACCCAGTACTTC,CASSTLDREGTQYF